The 2 T cell receptor beta chains below all came from one sample that was sequenced in a study of blood T cell repertoires in COVID-19. Repertoires were generated with immunoSEQ multiplex PCR, while TCRdb's copy carries only in-frame clones and drops some. The table records around 130,000 clones, around four fifths of them present only once. Sequenced sample: peripheral blood. The receptors here all came from a human donor in a cohort sampled during active COVID-19.

This chain joins TRBV9 and TRBJ1-2; D gene uncertain. The CDR3 has 14 residues. Trimming cost V 6 bases and J 2 bases, with 14 bases left between them. Germline V gene sequence: CDR1 SGDLS, CDR2 YYNGEE. The CDR3 spells CASNPGEGNYGYTF. CDR3 bases: TGTGCCAGCAATCCTGGGGAGGGAAACTATGGCTACACCTTC.

The CDR3 region has the DNA TGTGCCAGCAGTGGGAGTCAGGGGGCCCAAGGCTACACCTTC. It yields the protein CASSGSQGAQGYTF. The chain recombines TRBV2 with TRBJ1-2; 8 bases map to TRBD1. The CDR3 runs to 14 residues. With V trimmed by 4 bases and J by 8 bases, 9 bases remained unmatched. Germline lookup yields CDR1 SNHLY and CDR2 FYNNEI.